Listed below are T cell receptor beta chains from one sample, sequenced in a study of shared clonotypes between healthy human individuals. The protocol was immunoSEQ multiplex PCR, while the TCRdb copy is restricted to in-frame clones and leaves out a portion. The sample records roughly 2,500,000 clones, roughly 93% being singletons. The sequencing sample was made of naive CD4+ T cells from PBMCs. The receptors here all came from a man aged 18 to 29 in good health. Some clones in this sample may be carry-over from other donors' samples. CDR3s leave out the opening cysteine and the closing phenylalanine or tryptophan. The order of the fields is V gene, CDR3 protein.

>TRBV11-2
ASRRGGNTYEQY
>TRBV6-1
ASSDRLAGGTDTQY
>TRBV2
ASSLDRDSYEQY
>TRBV19
ASSNLPGQGYNEQF
>TRBV19
ASSIAGSSYEQY
>TRBV30
AWSQPSQAGYT
>TRBV19
ASSPIHGLAGDYNEQF
>TRBV19
ASSLMVAGGGSTDTQY
>TRBV7-9
ASSFSSGAYEQY
>TRBV15
ATSRGGTGNTEAF
>TRBV28
ASSQRERAINEQF
>TRBV14
ASSYWTGRSAF
>TRBV28
ASSLGERRLNEQF
>TRBV7-9
ASSAGGPNQPQH
>TRBV11-2
ASSFTPEYTGELF
>TRBV5-8
ASSVPGQGDEKLF
>TRBV19
ASSKGQGAADEQF
>TRBV9
ASSAVNTGELF
>TRBV6-5
ASDPGERTGELF
>TRBV6-1
ASRSGSSARYEQY
>TRBV4-1
ASSQGLAYEQF
>TRBV7-3
ASSQIRGPEAF
>TRBV7-3
ASSPLGGTSTDTQY
>TRBV29-1
SVGTGTFHEQY
>TRBV5-6
ASSLETGGFGANVLT
>TRBV2
ASSSGRDSYNEQF
>TRBV18
ASSPSPGVSGYT
>TRBV4-2
ASSPGPNRELF
>TRBV19
ASSGQGPYYGYT
>TRBV30
AWSPDYEQY
>TRBV2
ASSEDRGGQTQY